Listed below are T cell receptor beta chains from one sample, sequenced in a study of CD8 T cells in Susac syndrome. Via MiXCR, TCRdb re-called the immunoSEQ multiplex PCR reads, giving one row per CDR3 protein. In the table there are 150,000 to 200,000 distinct CDR3 sequences, under 97% of which are singletons. Sequencing used CD4+ T cells from PBMCs. These receptors originate from a human donor with multiple sclerosis. Each CDR3 is given with its conserved first and last residue. Fields, in order: clone size, J gene, D gene, V gene, CDR3 length, CDR3 DNA, CDR3 protein. A D gene is named only where the DNA matches it firmly. A clone size is listed for some rows: how often the clone was seen (once, few, many), or a class if it is expanded.

abundance: .; j_gene: TRBJ1-2; d_gene: .; v_gene: TRBV7-9; len: 12; CDR3nt: TGTGCCAGCAGCTTCGGGTGGGATGGCTACACCTTC; CDR3aa: CASSFGWDGYTF
abundance: .; j_gene: TRBJ2-7; d_gene: .; v_gene: TRBV29-1; len: 13; CDR3nt: TGCAGCGTTGAAACGCGATCCGCCTACGAGCAGTACTTC; CDR3aa: CSVETRSAYEQYF
abundance: .; j_gene: TRBJ2-3; d_gene: TRBD2; v_gene: TRBV29-1; len: 14; CDR3nt: TGCAGCGTTGAAGGTAGCGGGGTCACAGATACGCAGTATTTT; CDR3aa: CSVEGSGVTDTQYF
abundance: .; j_gene: TRBJ2-7; d_gene: .; v_gene: TRBV4-1; len: 14; CDR3nt: TGCGCCAGCAGCCAAGAGATCAGGCAGAGAGAGCAGTACTTC; CDR3aa: CASSQEIRQREQYF
abundance: .; j_gene: TRBJ1-5; d_gene: .; v_gene: TRBV29-1; len: 12; CDR3nt: TGCAGCGTTGAAAGCGGGGGCCAGCCCCAGCATTTT; CDR3aa: CSVESGGQPQHF
abundance: once; j_gene: TRBJ2-3; d_gene: .; v_gene: TRBV3-1; len: 14; CDR3nt: TGTGCCAGCAGCCAAGATTGGTCCCGTGATACGCAGTATTTT; CDR3aa: CASSQDWSRDTQYF
abundance: .; j_gene: TRBJ2-4; d_gene: .; v_gene: TRBV20-1; len: 15; CDR3nt: TGCAGTGCTAGTACCGGTCTTCTAGCCAAAAACATTCAGTACTTC; CDR3aa: CSASTGLLAKNIQYF
abundance: .; j_gene: TRBJ1-5; d_gene: .; v_gene: TRBV27; len: 14; CDR3nt: TGTGCCAGCAGTTTATCGGGAAGGGGTCAGCCCCAGCATTTT; CDR3aa: CASSLSGRGQPQHF
abundance: .; j_gene: TRBJ2-7; d_gene: .; v_gene: TRBV30; len: 11; CDR3nt: TGTGCCTGGAGTCAAGTATACGAGCAGTACTTC; CDR3aa: CAWSQVYEQYF
abundance: .; j_gene: TRBJ1-2; d_gene: TRBD1; v_gene: TRBV29-1; len: 13; CDR3nt: TGCAGCGTGGGGACAGGGGGAAACTATGGCTACACCTTC; CDR3aa: CSVGTGGNYGYTF
abundance: .; j_gene: TRBJ1-6; d_gene: .; v_gene: TRBV9; len: 14; CDR3nt: TGTGCCAGCAGCCAAGGGCCGGAAAATTCACCCCTCCACTTT; CDR3aa: CASSQGPENSPLHF
abundance: .; j_gene: TRBJ2-1; d_gene: TRBD2; v_gene: TRBV7-7; len: 15; CDR3nt: TGTGCTAGCAGCTCCGGGACTAGCGGGGGGAATGAGCAGTTCTTC; CDR3aa: CASSSGTSGGNEQFF
abundance: .; j_gene: TRBJ2-7; d_gene: .; v_gene: TRBV24-1; len: 14; CDR3nt: TGTGCCACCAGTGAGGCTCGCCCGCCCTACGAGCAGTACTTC; CDR3aa: CATSEARPPYEQYF
abundance: .; j_gene: TRBJ2-1; d_gene: TRBD2; v_gene: TRBV19; len: 15; CDR3nt: TGTGCCAGTAGTTCGGGACTAGCGCCGGGAGATGAGCAGTTCTTC; CDR3aa: CASSSGLAPGDEQFF
abundance: .; j_gene: TRBJ2-7; d_gene: TRBD1; v_gene: TRBV29-1; len: 11; CDR3nt: TGTAGCGTAACAGGGGGAGGAGAGCAGTACTTC; CDR3aa: CSVTGGGEQYF
abundance: .; j_gene: TRBJ1-3; d_gene: .; v_gene: TRBV28; len: 14; CDR3nt: TGTGCCAGCAGGATACAGGGATCTGGAAACACCATATATTTT; CDR3aa: CASRIQGSGNTIYF
abundance: .; j_gene: TRBJ1-6; d_gene: .; v_gene: TRBV3-1; len: 14; CDR3nt: TGTGCCAGCAGCCATGGACAGACAAATTCACCCCTCCACTTT; CDR3aa: CASSHGQTNSPLHF
abundance: .; j_gene: TRBJ2-7; d_gene: .; v_gene: TRBV23-1; len: 16; CDR3nt: TGCGCCAGCATTGAATCCGCGGGGCAGGGCTCCTACGAGCAGTACTTC; CDR3aa: CASIESAGQGSYEQYF
abundance: .; j_gene: TRBJ1-1; d_gene: .; v_gene: TRBV30; len: 13; CDR3nt: TGTGCCTGGAGTGTGGATCGGGGCACTGAAGCTTTCTTT; CDR3aa: CAWSVDRGTEAFF
abundance: .; j_gene: TRBJ2-5; d_gene: .; v_gene: TRBV11-2; len: 12; CDR3nt: TGTGCCAGCAGGGGTAGTAGGGAGACCCAGTACTTC; CDR3aa: CASRGSRETQYF
abundance: .; j_gene: TRBJ2-5; d_gene: TRBD2; v_gene: TRBV29-1; len: 17; CDR3nt: TGCAGCGTTGAAGATCTTGTTAGCGGGACGTACCAAGAGACCCAGTACTTC; CDR3aa: CSVEDLVSGTYQETQYF
abundance: .; j_gene: TRBJ1-5; d_gene: .; v_gene: TRBV5-1; len: 15; CDR3nt: TGCGCCAGCAGCTTGGATGGGGGAAGCAATCAGCCCCAGCATTTT; CDR3aa: CASSLDGGSNQPQHF
abundance: .; j_gene: TRBJ2-3; d_gene: TRBD2; v_gene: TRBV27; len: 16; CDR3nt: TGTGCCAGCAGTCCTTGGACTAGCGGGTATACAGATACGCAGTATTTT; CDR3aa: CASSPWTSGYTDTQYF
abundance: once; j_gene: TRBJ1-3; d_gene: .; v_gene: TRBV20-1; len: 12; CDR3nt: TGCAGTGTCATGCTCTCTGGAAACACCATATATTTT; CDR3aa: CSVMLSGNTIYF
abundance: once; j_gene: TRBJ2-5; d_gene: TRBD2; v_gene: TRBV20-1; len: 17; CDR3nt: TGCAGTGCTAGAGATCCCCTACTAGCGGGGGCCCAAGAGACCCAGTACTTC; CDR3aa: CSARDPLLAGAQETQYF
abundance: .; j_gene: TRBJ2-7; d_gene: .; v_gene: TRBV20-1; len: 14; CDR3nt: TGCAGTGCAGGGAGATGGGGCTCAGAGTACGAGCAGTACTTC; CDR3aa: CSAGRWGSEYEQYF
abundance: once; j_gene: TRBJ1-1; d_gene: TRBD1; v_gene: TRBV20-1; len: 14; CDR3nt: TGCAGTGCTGCGCACCGACAGGGGAACACTGAAGCTTTCTTT; CDR3aa: CSAAHRQGNTEAFF
abundance: .; j_gene: TRBJ1-6; d_gene: .; v_gene: TRBV30; len: 11; CDR3nt: TGTGCCTGGAGGGGGAATTCACCCCTCCACTTT; CDR3aa: CAWRGNSPLHF